This TCR beta chain was sequenced in a study of blood T cell repertoires in COVID-19. Across the study: Collection of acute and convalescent COVID-19 samples took place in the United States, Italy and Spain. Nucleic acid was either cDNA or gDNA, and it came from T cells, B-cell-depleted T cells, or PBMCs.

This clone appeared a few times. Sequencing used immunoSEQ multiplex PCR; TCRdb keeps in-frame clones, though not all of them. The sample gives some 140,000 clones, around 88% of which show up once; more than 15% is in the top ten. This TCR was sampled from a man aged 45-65 years with active or convalescent COVID-19. Source material: peripheral blood.

The CDR3 is CASSVFSRTANTEAFF. The CDR3, as DNA: TGTGCCAGCAGTGTTTTTTCTAGGACAGCCAACACTGAAGCTTTCTTT. The chain combines TRBV2 with TRBJ1-1; possibly TRBD1 for D (6 bases). Trimming stripped 4 bases from V and 2 bases from J, with 17 bases between. CDR3 length: 16 amino acids. CDR1 is SNHLY and CDR2 is FYNNEI in the germline V gene.